Shown below are 14 T cell receptor beta chains from a single sample sequenced in a study of blood T cells in healthy people across ages (dated by TCRdb to the mid-2010s). The library came from 5' RACE. Sequenced using an Illumina HiSeq 2500. A second PCR of about 7 to 12 cycles was run with a J-beta primer mix and a sample-barcoded 5' primer. Using fastp trimming at Q25 and MiXCR clonotype assembly, TCRdb reanalyzed the public sequencing data and kept in-frame beta chains. All rows with the same CDR3 protein become a single entry with the most common DNA and genes. This sample lists about 1.4 million distinct CDR3 sequences; around 59% were detected once. The ten largest account for 6.7% of the sample. The sequenced sample consisted of blood. These TCRs come from a man aged 18-30 years in good health.

The chain joins TRBV11-2 to TRBJ2-3, with unresolved D. The V and J ends lost 2 bases and 0 bases respectively, with 12 bases between them. Germline-derived CDR1 and CDR2 are SGHAT and FQNNGV. The CDR3 spans 16 residues. CDR3: CASSLLISPSTDTQYF. The CDR3 DNA reads as TGTGCCAGCAGCTTACTTATTTCCCCTAGCACAGATACGCAGTATTTT.

The chain recombines TRBV4-2 with TRBJ2-7, with 9 bases fitting TRBD2. The germline V gene encodes CDR1 LGHNA and CDR2 YNFKEQ. This CDR3 is 15 amino acids long. V lost 1 base and J lost 7; bases outside the gene matches: 8. The CDR3 protein is CASSQASGAVNEQYF. The CDR3 DNA reads TGTGCCAGCAGCCAAGCTAGCGGGGCTGTCAATGAGCAGTACTTC.

This sequence joins TRBV29-1 and TRBJ1-2; 12 nucleotides match TRBD1. This CDR3 region has 13 residues. V gave up 7 bases and J gave up 5 bases; unmatched junction bases: 5. The germline gives CDR1 SQVTM, CDR2 ANQGSEA. The CDR3 nucleotides are TGCAGCGCTCGGGACAGGGGGCAATATGGCTACACCTTC. It is translated as CSARDRGQYGYTF.

This clonotype turned up a few times. This sequence joins TRBV4-3 and TRBJ1-6; D is perhaps TRBD1 (5 bases). This CDR3 contains 15 residues. Germline V CDR1 and CDR2: LGHNA, YSLEER. V lost 3 bases to trimming and J lost 7 bases, with 13 bases between them. The CDR3 nucleotides are TGCGCCAGCAGCCACACCGTTGGGGCCAATTCACCCCTCCACTTT. Translated, it gives CASSHTVGANSPLHF.

The chain couples TRBV6-6 to TRBJ2-5; D might be TRBD2 (6 bases). The CDR3 extends over 16 amino acids. The germline CDR1 and CDR2 sequences are MNHNY and SVGAGI (reference sequence). V was clipped by 6 bases and J by 2 bases, with 19 bases between them. CDR3 amino acids: CASSQGPGDLQETQYF. Written as DNA, the CDR3 is TGTGCCAGCAGCCAAGGACCGGGGGACCTACAAGAGACCCAGTACTTC.

The chain has TRBV10-3 and TRBJ2-7, with D possibly matching TRBD2 (5 bases). Deletions cut 10 bases from V and 0 bases from J, with 16 bases between. This CDR3 is 14 amino acids long. Per germline, CDR1 ENHRY and CDR2 SYGVKD. The CDR3 sequence is CATLRELDSYEQYF. The CDR3, as DNA: TGTGCCACCCTGCGTGAACTAGACTCCTACGAGCAGTACTTC.

Many counts were recorded for this clonotype. The genes are TRBV7-2 and TRBJ2-2, with no clear D. Per the germline V gene, CDR1 is SGHTA and CDR2 is FQGNSA. V was pared by 2 bases and J by 4 bases, with 5 bases between. The CDR3 spans 13 residues. In DNA form, the CDR3 reads TGTGCCAGCAGCTTATTGAGCACCGGGGAGCTGTTTTTT. Amino acids: CASSLLSTGELFF.

In DNA form, the CDR3 reads TGTGCCAGCAGAAAGGGACAACTGAACACTGAAGCTTTCTTT. Protein product: CASRKGQLNTEAFF. The V gene is TRBV6-2 or TRBV6-3, the J gene TRBJ1-1; TRBD1 is a possible D gene (6 bases). The germline V gene has CDR1 MNHEY and CDR2 SVGEGT. This CDR3 comprises 14 residues. Trimming left V 6 bases short and J 0 bases short, with 11 bases between.

This clonotype was detected only a few times. The chain links TRBV5-1 to TRBJ1-6; D is unresolved. Germline V gene data show CDR1 as SGHRS and CDR2 as YFSETQ. This CDR3 spans 14 amino acids. V was pared by 5 bases and J by 8 bases, with 14 bases between. CDR3 amino acids: CASRLGRRDSPLHF. The CDR3 nucleotides read TGCGCCAGCAGGCTCGGGAGACGGGATTCACCCCTCCACTTT. Full variable domain (remainder filled in from reference TRBV5-1 and TRBJ1-6): KAGVTQTPRYLIKTRGQQVTLSCSPISGHRSVSWYQQTPGQGLQFLFEYFSETQRNKGNFPGRFSGRQFSNSRSEMNVSTLELGDSALYLCASRLGRRDSPLHFGNGTRLTVT.

The V call is TRBV7-9, the J call TRBJ2-1; possibly TRBD2 for D (5 bases). CDR1 is SEHNR, CDR2 FQNEAQ, per germline (reference sequence). Trimming cost V 5 bases and J 4 bases, with 18 bases left between them. This CDR3 has 16 residues. The CDR3 spells CASSPESGERYNEQFF. The CDR3, as DNA: TGTGCCAGCAGCCCAGAGAGCGGCGAACGGTACAATGAGCAGTTCTTC.

This chain links TRBV4-2 with TRBJ2-1; 9 bases fit TRBD2. Germline trimming cut 0 bases from V and 4 bases from J; bases unmatched to any gene: 10. There are 18 residues in the CDR3. Looked up from germline, CDR1 is LGHNA and CDR2 is YNFKEQ. The CDR3 sequence is CASSQEERASGEYNEQFF. The CDR3 nucleotides are TGTGCCAGCAGCCAAGAAGAGAGGGCTAGCGGGGAGTACAATGAGCAGTTCTTC.

The J gene is TRBJ1-1, the V gene TRBV21-1; TRBD1, the table's D call, lacks a check against the DNA. TRBV21-1 is described as a pseudogene. The CDR3 totals 15 residues. The CDR3 spells CASSKTLQGVTEAFF. For the CDR3, the DNA is TGTGCCAGCAGCAAAACCCTCCAGGGGGTAACTGAAGCTTTCTTT.

This clonotype was recorded once. The rearrangement joins TRBV27 to TRBJ1-5; TRBD1 might be the D (5 bases). The germline CDR1 and CDR2 sequences are MNHEY and SMNVEV (reference sequence). Trimming stripped 3 bases from V and 7 bases from J, with 10 bases between. CDR3 length: 13 amino acids. CDR3 bases: TGTGCCAGCAGTTTTGAAGGGGAACAGCCCCAGCATTTT. Protein product: CASSFEGEQPQHF.

The chain links TRBV2 to TRBJ2-1; TRBD2 agrees at 13 bases. With V trimmed by 9 bases and J by 5 bases, 7 bases remained unmatched. The CDR3 loop spans 15 amino acids. Per the germline V gene, CDR1 is SNHLY and CDR2 is FYNNEI. The CDR3 loop is CASILGTSGNNEQFF. CDR3 coding DNA: TGTGCCAGTATACTTGGGACTAGCGGGAACAATGAGCAGTTCTTC.